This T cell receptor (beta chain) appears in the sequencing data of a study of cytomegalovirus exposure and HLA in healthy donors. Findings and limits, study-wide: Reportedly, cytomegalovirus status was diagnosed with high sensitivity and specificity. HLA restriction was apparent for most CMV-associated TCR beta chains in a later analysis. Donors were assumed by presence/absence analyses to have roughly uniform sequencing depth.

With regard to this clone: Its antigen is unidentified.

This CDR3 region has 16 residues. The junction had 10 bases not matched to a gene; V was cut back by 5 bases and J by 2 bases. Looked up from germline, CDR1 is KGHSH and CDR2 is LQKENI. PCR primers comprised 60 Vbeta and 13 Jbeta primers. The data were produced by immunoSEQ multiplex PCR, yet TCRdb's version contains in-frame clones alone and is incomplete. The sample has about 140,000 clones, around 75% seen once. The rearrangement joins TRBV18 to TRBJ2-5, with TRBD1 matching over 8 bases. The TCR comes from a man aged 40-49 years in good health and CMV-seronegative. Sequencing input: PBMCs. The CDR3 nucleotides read TGTGCCAGCTCAAGGAGTCGGACAGGGCATCAAGAGACCCAGTACTTC. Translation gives CASSRSRTGHQETQYF.